These 6 T cell receptor beta chains were all obtained from the same sample, sequenced in a study of OX40 agonist ivuxolimab in advanced cancers. Profiled with immunoSEQ multiplex PCR; TCRdb holds only in-frame clones, not every one. The sample holds 50,000 to 60,000 clones, 90% seen once. Sequenced material: CD4+ or CD8+ T cells sorted from blood, taken in a trial of the OX40 agonist ivuxolimab. The receptors were sampled from an adult with an advanced solid tumor such as melanoma, head and neck, liver or kidney cancer.

The chain links TRBV30 to TRBJ2-5; TRBD2 agrees at 14 bases. There are 18 residues in the CDR3. V lost 1 base to trimming and J lost 10 bases; unmatched junction nucleotides: 17. Germline V gene lookup returns CDR1 GTSNPN and CDR2 SVGIG (reference sequence). The CDR3 is CAWSAQRGTSGGLEFQYF. The CDR3 nucleotides read TGTGCCTGGAGTGCCCAACGAGGGACTAGCGGGGGTCTGGAGTTCCAGTACTTC.

The genes are TRBV5-4 and TRBJ2-5, with a tentative D call TRBD2 (5 bases). This CDR3 comprises 14 residues. Germline CDR1 and CDR2: SGHNT and YYREEE (reference sequence). Trimming took off 0 bases at V and 4 bases at J, with 10 bases between the two ends. CDR3 sequence: CASSLAGSGETQYF. CDR3 nucleotides: TGTGCCAGCAGCTTGGCTGGGAGTGGAGAGACCCAGTACTTC. Drawing the rest from reference TRBV5-4 and TRBJ2-5, the complete variable domain is ETGVTQSPTHLIKTRGQQVTLRCSSQSGHNTVSWYQQALGQGPQFIFQYYREEENGRGNFPPRFSGLQFPNYSSELNVNALELDDSALYLCASSLAGSGETQYFGPGTRLLVL.

V is TRBV10-3 and J is TRBJ1-2, with 7 positions matching TRBD1. Germline lookup yields CDR1 ENHRY and CDR2 SYGVKD. There are 18 residues in the CDR3. V was pared by 2 bases and J by 4 bases, with 16 bases of the junction left unmatched. CDR3 DNA: TGTGCCATCAGTGAGCTCAGATCTAGCAGGGGGAGAGGCTATGGCTACACCTTC. Protein product: CAISELRSSRGRGYGYTF.

The chain recombines TRBV6-5 with TRBJ2-5; a weak D match, TRBD1 (5 bases). V was trimmed by 6 bases and J by 1 base, leaving 12 bases between them. The CDR3 loop spans 14 amino acids. Germline V gene sequence: CDR1 MNHEY, CDR2 SVGAGI. CDR3 region: CASSRVLLQETQYF. CDR3 DNA: TGTGCCAGCAGCAGGGTTCTACTCCAAGAGACCCAGTACTTC.

The chain recombines TRBV30 with TRBJ2-5, with no clear D. V lost 0 bases to trimming and J lost 5 bases, with 10 bases between them. CDR1 and CDR2 (germline): GTSNPN, SVGIG (reference sequence). CDR3 size: 13 residues. Written as DNA, the CDR3 is TGTGCCTGGAGTGTACTTTGGGATGAGACCCAGTACTTC. As protein: CAWSVLWDETQYF.

V usage is TRBV5-1 and J usage is TRBJ2-5, with D hard to call. Germline CDR1 is SGHRS and CDR2 is YFSETQ. The V end was cut by 2 bases, the J end by 5 bases, with 7 bases between. CDR3 length equals 12 residues. CDR3 coding DNA: TGCGCCAGCAGCTTAGTAAGGGAGACCCAGTACTTC. Translating it yields CASSLVRETQYF.